What follows are 17 T cell receptor beta chains derived from one specimen sequenced in a study of PD-L1 blockade in urothelial cancer. Only in-frame clones appear in the TCRdb table, and some are missing; sequencing was by immunoSEQ multiplex PCR. The profile shows 44,000 or so clones, approximately 78% of them singletons. The source material was PBMCs, sampled around atezolizumab (anti-PD-L1) treatment. The receptors shown here come from a man aged 70 or older with urothelial cancer.

The J gene is TRBJ2-1, the V gene TRBV5-1; 8 bases align to TRBD2. The CDR3 loop spans 15 amino acids. V lost 1 base, J lost 8 bases, and 8 bases stayed unmatched. CDR1 and CDR2 (germline): SGHRS, YFSETQ. CDR3 nucleotides: TGCGCCAGCAGCTTGCTTCAGGGCGGGAGGTATGAGCAGTTCTTC. It encodes CASSLLQGGRYEQFF.

The rearrangement links TRBV7-6 to TRBJ2-3; D unclear. Germline V gene lookup returns CDR1 SGHVS and CDR2 FNYEAQ. V was trimmed by 4 bases and J by 8 bases, leaving 10 bases between them. The CDR3 is 12 residues long. CDR3: CASSSAPGTQYF. In DNA form, the CDR3 reads TGTGCCAGCAGCTCCGCCCCGGGTACGCAGTATTTT. The whole variable domain, remainder taken from reference TRBV7-6 and TRBJ2-3, is GAGVSQSPRYKVTKRGQDVALRCDPISGHVSLYWYRQALGQGPEFLTYFNYEAQQDKSGLPNDRFSAERPEGSISTLTIQRTEQRDSAMYRCASSSAPGTQYFGPGTRLTVL.

The chain has TRBV13 and TRBJ1-2; D not certain. Germline V gene sequence: CDR1 PRHDT, CDR2 FYEKMQ (reference sequence). The V gene lost 2 bases and the J gene lost 4 bases, with 11 bases spanning the gap. The CDR3 has 14 amino acids. DNA for the CDR3: TGTGCCAGCAGCTTAAGTCAGGATCTCTATGGCTACACCTTC. Protein product: CASSLSQDLYGYTF.

The V call is TRBV27, the J call TRBJ2-7; TRBD1 aligns across 11 bases. Germline CDR1 reads MNHEY; CDR2 reads SMNVEV (reference sequence). The V gene end was trimmed by 5 bases and the J gene end by 1 base; junction bases not matched to a gene: 4. The CDR3 spans 15 residues. The CDR3 protein is CASSGQGAGSYEQYF. CDR3 DNA sequence: TGTGCCAGCAGTGGACAGGGGGCAGGTTCCTACGAGCAGTACTTC.

J is TRBJ2-3 and V is TRBV25-1; the match to TRBD2 covers 9 bases. Germline V lookup: CDR1 MGHDK, CDR2 SYGVNS. V was clipped by 2 bases and J by 2 bases; unmatched bases: 5. The CDR3 length is 16 residues. CDR3: CASSEPSGRYTDTQYF. As DNA, the CDR3 is TGTGCCAGCAGTGAACCCAGCGGGAGGTACACAGATACGCAGTATTTT.

The chain links TRBV21-1 to TRBJ2-7; no check of the table's D call, TRBD2, against the DNA was made. TRBV21-1 is a documented pseudogene. There are 15 residues in the CDR3. The CDR3 here is CASSKGSPEGDEQYF. The DNA for the CDR3 is TGTGCCAGCAGCAAGGGCTCCCCGGAGGGCGACGAGCAGTACTTC.

The genes are TRBV5-6 and TRBJ1-5; D remains ambiguous. V was pared by 3 bases and J by 0 bases, with 7 bases between. CDR1 and CDR2 from the germline V gene are SGHDT and YYEEEE. The CDR3 contains 14 residues. The CDR3 region has the DNA TGTGCCAGCAGCTCCGTGAGTAGCAATCAGCCCCAGCATTTT. It is translated as CASSSVSSNQPQHF.

This clone was observed a handful of times. The gene calls are TRBV19 and TRBJ1-2; 7 bases line up with TRBD1. Germline V gene sequence: CDR1 LNHDA, CDR2 SQIVND (reference sequence). After removal of 5 bases from V and 8 bases from J, the junction contained 11 bases not matched to a gene. The CDR3 loop spans 14 amino acids. The CDR3 here is CASSATGTAIGYTF. The CDR3 DNA reads TGTGCCAGTAGTGCCACCGGGACAGCGATCGGCTACACCTTC.

The chain combines TRBV2 with TRBJ2-1, with D perhaps matching TRBD1 (5 bases). CDR1 is SNHLY and CDR2 is FYNNEI in the germline V gene. The CDR3 has 17 amino acids. Trimming stripped 3 bases from V and 7 bases from J, with 22 bases between. The CDR3 sequence is CASSDRTLRIYGNEQFF. The CDR3 nucleotides read TGTGCCAGCAGTGACCGGACACTTCGGATCTATGGTAATGAGCAGTTCTTC.

This sequence joins TRBV5-4 and TRBJ2-2; possible D gene TRBD1, 6 bases. With 4 bases removed from V and 0 bases from J, the gap between germline ends came to 10 bases. The CDR3 has 15 amino acids. Germline CDR1 and CDR2: SGHNT and YYREEE (reference sequence). The CDR3 DNA follows: TGTGCCAGCAGCGCCGGGACACCGAACACCGGGGAGCTGTTTTTT. Its protein is CASSAGTPNTGELFF. The full variable domain, rest sourced from reference TRBV5-4 and TRBJ2-2, is ETGVTQSPTHLIKTRGQQVTLRCSSQSGHNTVSWYQQALGQGPQFIFQYYREEENGRGNFPPRFSGLQFPNYSSELNVNALELDDSALYLCASSAGTPNTGELFFGEGSRLTVL.

This chain joins TRBV5-1 and TRBJ2-3; 8 nucleotides line up with TRBD2. The J segment lost 3 bases and the V segment lost 0 bases, leaving 6 bases of the junction unmatched. Germline CDR1 SGHRS, CDR2 YFSETQ. The CDR3 consists of 16 residues. The CDR3 is CASSLAPAGATDTQYF. In DNA, the CDR3 is TGCGCCAGCAGCTTGGCCCCAGCGGGGGCTACAGATACGCAGTATTTT.

The chain recombines TRBV7-6 with TRBJ1-4, with D unclear. The V end lost 1 base, the J end lost 2 bases, and 8 bases lay between the germline ends. Per the germline V gene, CDR1 is SGHVS and CDR2 is FNYEAQ. The CDR3 has 15 residues. The CDR3 here is CASSLGGRTNEKLFF. CDR3 bases: TGTGCCAGCAGCTTAGGAGGGCGGACTAATGAAAAACTGTTTTTT.

This chain uses TRBV19 with TRBJ1-5, with 10 bases lining up with TRBD1. Looked up from germline, CDR1 is LNHDA and CDR2 is SQIVND (reference sequence). This CDR3 is built from 15 residues. V gave up 9 bases and J gave up 1 base; unmatched junction bases: 6. As DNA, the CDR3 is TGTGCCAGCAGGACAGGGGGGGTCAGCAATCAGCCCCAGCATTTT. It is translated as CASRTGGVSNQPQHF.

The chain couples TRBV30 to TRBJ1-2, with D tentatively TRBD1 (5 bases). Germline loops: CDR1 GTSNPN, CDR2 SVGIG (reference sequence). The CDR3 contains 12 residues. The V gene lost 1 base and the J gene lost 6 bases, with 9 bases spanning the gap. For the CDR3, the DNA is TGTGCCTGGAGTGGGCAGGGAAATGGCTACACCTTC. Amino acids: CAWSGQGNGYTF.

The chain couples TRBV5-1 to TRBJ1-4; 11 bases match TRBD1. The V and J ends lost 4 bases and 8 bases, in that order; junction bases with no gene match: 4. CDR1 is SGHRS and CDR2 is YFSETQ in the germline V gene. The CDR3 contains 14 residues. The DNA of the CDR3 is TGCGCCAGCAGCCACGGGACAGGGGGGGAAAAACTGTTTTTT. Amino acids: CASSHGTGGEKLFF.

This chain connects TRBV4-3 to TRBJ1-5; 7 bases align to TRBD1. This CDR3 is 15 amino acids long. V trimming: 3 bases; J trimming: 6 bases; junction bases outside the gene matches: 8. Germline V gene data show CDR1 as LGHNA and CDR2 as YSLEER. The CDR3 nucleotides read TGCGCCAGCAGCCAGGAGACAGGGCGGGCTCAGCCCCAGCATTTT. Protein: CASSQETGRAQPQHF.

V usage is TRBV19 and J usage is TRBJ2-1; 9 bases map to TRBD1. The CDR3 runs 13 residues. CDR1 is LNHDA and CDR2 is SQIVND in the germline V gene (reference sequence). The V and J ends lost 4 bases and 7 bases, in that order; junction bases with no gene match: 2. The CDR3 sequence is CASSTTGGNEQFF. The DNA for the CDR3 is TGTGCCAGTAGTACGACAGGGGGGAATGAGCAGTTCTTC.